Following are 29 T cell receptor beta chains from one sample sequenced in a study of a mutant IDH1 vaccine in newly diagnosed glioma. The protocol was immunoSEQ multiplex PCR, while the TCRdb copy is restricted to in-frame clones and leaves out a portion. Among 80,000 to 100,000 clones listed, about 82% were seen once. The time point denotes: baseline, week 1 (first vaccination visit). Treatment reported: pre-vaccination baseline after standard-of-care therapy. The specimen comprised PBMCs, sampled from a glioma patient treated with radiotherapy, temozolomide or both. These receptors originate from a man aged 35-49 years with glioma.

This clone occurred once. The chain couples TRBV6-4 to TRBJ2-3; 7 bases are a match to TRBD2. This CDR3 spans 16 amino acids. Germline V CDR1 and CDR2: MRHNA, SNTAGT. The V gene end was trimmed by 4 bases and the J gene end by 2 bases; junction bases not matched to a gene: 9. The CDR3: CASSVPSGDPTDTQYF. DNA for the CDR3: TGTGCCAGCAGTGTCCCTAGCGGAGACCCCACAGATACGCAGTATTTT.

The gene calls are TRBV5-8 and TRBJ2-5, with TRBD2 identical over 14 bases. Per germline, CDR1 SGHTS and CDR2 YDEGEE. V lost 2 bases to trimming and J lost 4 bases; unmatched junction nucleotides: 7. CDR3 length equals 17 residues. CDR3 residues: CASSFTLTSGRGETQYF. The CDR3 DNA follows: TGTGCCAGCAGCTTTACCCTGACTAGCGGGAGGGGAGAGACCCAGTACTTC.

J is TRBJ2-7 and V is TRBV10-3, with TRBD1 as a possible D gene (5 bases). The CDR3 sequence is 12 residues long. Germline V gives CDR1 ENHRY, CDR2 SYGVKD. Between the trimmed V and J ends, which lost 3 bases and 6 bases, there was a span of 9 bases. DNA of the CDR3: TGTGCCATCAGTGAAGTAGGGGTCGAGCAGTACTTC. Its translation is CAISEVGVEQYF.

The chain carries TRBV5-6 and TRBJ2-7; 10 nucleotides line up with TRBD1. V shed 4 bases and J 4 bases; nucleotides not matched to a gene: 8. The CDR3 consists of 15 residues. The germline CDR1 and CDR2 sequences are SGHDT and YYEEEE. The CDR3 here is CASSPRQGAGYEQYF. The CDR3 DNA sequence: TGTGCCAGCAGCCCAAGACAGGGGGCCGGGTACGAGCAGTACTTC.

The chain has TRBV4-3 and TRBJ2-5; D gene uncertain. The CDR3 extends over 15 amino acids. CDR1 is LGHNA and CDR2 is YSLEER in the germline V gene. V was trimmed by 0 bases and J by 2 bases, leaving 10 bases between them. In nucleotides, the CDR3 is TGCGCCAGCAGCCAAGACAGGATTGGGCAAGAGACCCAGTACTTC. Its translation: CASSQDRIGQETQYF.

V and J are TRBV5-4 and TRBJ2-3; TRBD2 is a possible D gene (7 bases). V lost 4 bases and J lost 6, with 15 bases in between. Germline CDR1 SGHNT, CDR2 YYREEE (reference sequence). This CDR3 comprises 14 residues. This CDR3 is CASSVGGAKDTQYF. The CDR3 DNA reads TGTGCCAGCAGCGTAGGGGGGGCGAAGGATACGCAGTATTTT. Looking up the rest from reference TRBV5-4 and TRBJ2-3 gives the full variable domain: ETGVTQSPTHLIKTRGQQVTLRCSSQSGHNTVSWYQQALGQGPQFIFQYYREEENGRGNFPPRFSGLQFPNYSSELNVNALELDDSALYLCASSVGGAKDTQYFGPGTRLTVL.

The chain joins TRBV9 to TRBJ2-7; 8 positions agree with TRBD1. This CDR3 spans 15 amino acids. Germline assignment: CDR1 SGDLS and CDR2 YYNGEE. V lost 4 bases to trimming and J lost 5 bases; unmatched junction nucleotides: 11. The CDR3 reads CASSPRRGPSDEQYF. The CDR3, as DNA: TGTGCCAGCAGCCCACGCAGGGGGCCGTCCGACGAGCAGTACTTC.

V usage is TRBV7-9 and J usage is TRBJ1-4, with D perhaps matching TRBD1 (6 bases). The germline gives CDR1 SEHNR, CDR2 FQNEAQ (reference sequence). V lost 7 bases and J lost 6, with 12 bases in between. This CDR3 contains 13 residues. CDR3 DNA: TGTGCCAGCACCCACAGGGCAGATGAAAAACTGTTTTTT. Protein sequence: CASTHRADEKLFF.

The chain recombines TRBV4-1 with TRBJ2-5, with TRBD1 matching 10 bases. CDR3 size: 13 residues. Germline trimming cut 4 bases from V and 5 bases from J; bases unmatched to any gene: 1. Germline V lookup: CDR1 MGHRA, CDR2 YSYEKL. CDR3 sequence: CASSLDRGETQYF. CDR3 in DNA: TGCGCCAGCAGCCTGGACAGGGGGGAGACCCAGTACTTC.

The chain carries TRBV6-4 and TRBJ2-4, with D perhaps TRBD1 (6 bases). The CDR3 runs 18 residues. The V end lost 5 bases, the J end lost 0 bases, and 20 bases lay between the germline ends. Germline V CDR1 and CDR2: MRHNA, SNTAGT. CDR3 DNA: TGTGCCAGCAGTACCGAATCACAGGGACCACTAGCCAAAAACATTCAGTACTTC. It specifies CASSTESQGPLAKNIQYF.

CDR3 DNA: TGTGCCAGCAGTCCCGGACCGGCTCGAGGGGAAAAACTGTTTTTT. Its protein product is CASSPGPARGEKLFF. The V gene is TRBV6-5, the J gene TRBJ1-4; D is undetermined. Trimming shortened V by 5 bases and J by 8 bases, and 18 bases separated the two germline ends. The CDR3 is made up of 15 amino acids. Germline values: CDR1 MNHEY, CDR2 SVGAGI.

This clone has only one observation. The V and J genes are TRBV27 and TRBJ2-7; 7 bases agree with TRBD2. CDR3 length: 18 amino acids. CDR1 and CDR2 from the germline V gene are MNHEY and SMNVEV (reference sequence). The trim removed 0 bases at V and 3 bases at J, leaving 14 bases unmatched. Here the CDR3 reads CASSLSPFPTGEGYEQYF. The CDR3 nucleotides read TGTGCCAGCAGTTTATCTCCCTTTCCAACTGGGGAGGGCTACGAGCAGTACTTC.

The chain has TRBV14 and TRBJ2-1; D is ambiguous. Germline V lookup: CDR1 SGHDN, CDR2 FVKESK. The CDR3 length is 13 residues. V was trimmed by 0 bases and J by 14 bases, leaving 14 bases between them. CDR3 loop: CASSQDLYAREFF. The CDR3 nucleotides read TGTGCCAGCAGCCAAGATCTCTACGCGAGAGAGTTCTTC.

For this clone: One junction end disagrees with the germline gene, perhaps due to a read error. The rearrangement uses TRBV20-1 and TRBJ2-1; no firm D call. Germline CDR1 DFQATT, CDR2 SNEGSKA (reference sequence). The CDR3 consists of 11 residues. This chain's CDR3 is CSARGSTGELF. DNA of the CDR3: TGCAGTGCTAGAGGCAGCACGGGCGAGCTCTTC.

The V gene is TRBV19, the J gene TRBJ1-5; TRBD1 might be the D (6 bases). This CDR3 is built from 16 residues. V shed 4 bases and J shed 0 bases, with 13 bases lying between them. Per germline, CDR1 LNHDA and CDR2 SQIVND (reference sequence). CDR3 region: CASSRTEFYSNQPQHF. CDR3 DNA sequence: TGTGCCAGTAGTAGGACAGAGTTTTATAGCAATCAGCCCCAGCATTTT.

This chain joins TRBV9 and TRBJ1-6; 11 nucleotides align to TRBD1. The V gene's germline CDR1 is SGDLS and CDR2 YYNGEE. V trimming: 6 bases; J trimming: 10 bases; junction bases outside the gene matches: 6. The length of the CDR3 is 14 residues. The DNA of the CDR3 is TGTGCCAGCACCCCCGGGACAGGGGGATCACCCCTCCACTTT. Its translation is CASTPGTGGSPLHF.

The chain couples TRBV5-6 to TRBJ1-1, with D possibly TRBD1 on 5 matching bases. This CDR3 region has 14 residues. V was clipped by 4 bases and J by 6 bases, with 16 bases between them. The germline CDR1 and CDR2 sequences are SGHDT and YYEEEE. The CDR3 DNA follows: TGTGCCAGCAGCCTTTTGACAGTAGGCGCTGAAGCTTTCTTT. It is translated as CASSLLTVGAEAFF.

This clone was recorded once. The V gene is TRBV29-1, the J gene TRBJ1-1; 8 positions match TRBD1. Germline CDR1 and CDR2: SQVTM and ANQGSEA. This CDR3 has 14 amino acids. With V trimmed by 6 bases and J by 3 bases, 9 bases remained unmatched. The CDR3 sequence is CSVLGQGTYTEAFF. The CDR3 DNA reads TGCAGCGTCCTCGGACAGGGCACGTACACTGAAGCTTTCTTT.

The chain combines TRBV7-2 with TRBJ1-1; 9 bases fit TRBD1. The V gene end was trimmed by 6 bases and the J gene end by 5 bases; junction bases not matched to a gene: 10. Germline loops: CDR1 SGHTA, CDR2 FQGNSA. This CDR3 comprises 15 residues. This CDR3 reads CASSSTGGGFTEAFF. The DNA of the CDR3 is TGTGCCAGCAGTTCTACAGGGGGCGGTTTTACTGAAGCTTTCTTT.

This chain uses TRBV19 with TRBJ2-3, with D possibly matching TRBD1 (5 bases). The CDR3 consists of 15 residues. Germline CDR1 reads LNHDA; CDR2 reads SQIVND (reference sequence). Between the trimmed V and J ends, which lost 6 bases and 2 bases, there was a span of 15 bases. In DNA, the CDR3 is TGTGCCAGTAGGGACATTCTCCCTACCACAGATACGCAGTATTTT. Protein sequence: CASRDILPTTDTQYF.

The chain combines TRBV10-3 with TRBJ1-1; a possible D gene is TRBD1 (6 bases). CDR3 length equals 13 residues. Germline V gene sequence: CDR1 ENHRY, CDR2 SYGVKD. Trimming pared 6 bases from V and 9 bases from J, leaving 17 bases between. CDR3 bases: TGTGCCATCAGACGCGGGCCAGGGGAAAAAGCTTTCTTT. It codes for CAIRRGPGEKAFF.

The rearrangement links TRBV6-1 to TRBJ2-7; 8 bases line up with TRBD1. The CDR3 covers 12 residues. Germline CDR1 is MNHNS and CDR2 is SASEGT. V lost 6 bases to trimming and J lost 4 bases; unmatched junction nucleotides: 2. The CDR3 nucleotides are TGTGCCAGCAGGGGACAGGAGTACGAGCAGTACTTC. Translated, it gives CASRGQEYEQYF.

This clone was counted a few times. The CDR3 DNA sequence: TGTGCCAGCAGCTCATTGGCAGGAAACAATGAGCAGTTCTTC. The encoded protein is CASSSLAGNNEQFF. The rearrangement uses TRBV7-3 and TRBJ2-1; D call uncertain. From germline, CDR1 is SGHTA and CDR2 FQGTGA. The CDR3 runs to 14 residues. Trimming took 4 bases from V and 5 from J, leaving 12 bases between them. The full variable domain, completed using reference TRBV7-3 and TRBJ2-1, is GAGVSQTPSNKVTEKGKYVELRCDPISGHTALYWYRQSLGQGPEFLIYFQGTGAADDSGLPNDRFFAVRPEGSVSTLKIQRTERGDSAVYLCASSSLAGNNEQFFGPGTRLTVL.

The genes are TRBV5-6 and TRBJ2-7, with D tentatively TRBD1 (5 bases). The V end was cut by 3 bases, the J end by 10 bases, with 11 bases between. Looked up from germline, CDR1 is SGHDT and CDR2 is YYEEEE. The CDR3 sequence is 11 residues long. CDR3 sequence (DNA): TGTGCCAGCAGCTCCCGACAGCTTCAGTACTTC. Translated, it gives CASSSRQLQYF.

V gene TRBV5-6 combines with J gene TRBJ2-1, with 8 bases matching TRBD1. The CDR3 sequence is 15 residues long. The germline V gene has CDR1 SGHDT and CDR2 YYEEEE. The trim removed 3 bases at V and 4 bases at J, leaving 6 bases unmatched. The CDR3 bases are TGTGCCAGCAGCTCTTACGGGACAGGATACAATGAGCAGTTCTTC. Amino acids: CASSSYGTGYNEQFF.

This chain joins TRBV29-1 and TRBJ1-2; 7 bases fit TRBD1. CDR3 length equals 12 residues. The germline CDR1 and CDR2 sequences are SQVTM and ANQGSEA. V shed 6 bases and J 5 bases; nucleotides not matched to a gene: 6. CDR3 nucleotide sequence: TGCAGCGTCTACAGGGGTGGTTATGGCTACACCTTC. It codes for CSVYRGGYGYTF.

This clone was observed a handful of times. The chain has TRBV19 and TRBJ1-2; 7 bases line up with TRBD1. Trimming at V came to 5 bases and at J to 3 bases, leaving 9 bases not matched to a gene. Germline V gene data show CDR1 as LNHDA and CDR2 as SQIVND (reference sequence). The CDR3 runs to 15 residues. CDR3 coding DNA: TGTGCCAGTAGTCCTGACAGGGCTGCCTACTATGGCTACACCTTC. Translation: CASSPDRAAYYGYTF.

The chain joins TRBV7-2 to TRBJ2-1; possible D gene TRBD2, 5 bases. There are 12 residues in the CDR3. V dropped 5 bases and J dropped 9 bases, with 11 bases sitting between them. Germline V gene data show CDR1 as SGHTA and CDR2 as FQGNSA. The CDR3 sequence: CASSRSGGEQFF. The CDR3 coding sequence is TGTGCCAGCAGCCGTAGTGGAGGTGAGCAGTTCTTC.

This chain joins TRBV11-2 and TRBJ2-5, with TRBD1 identical over 9 bases. With V trimmed by 4 bases and J by 5 bases, 14 bases remained unmatched. The CDR3 consists of 17 residues. Per germline, CDR1 SGHAT and CDR2 FQNNGV. CDR3 DNA sequence: TGTGCCAGCAGCTCGATGAACAGGGGGCATCTCGGGGAGACCCAGTACTTC. Its protein product is CASSSMNRGHLGETQYF.